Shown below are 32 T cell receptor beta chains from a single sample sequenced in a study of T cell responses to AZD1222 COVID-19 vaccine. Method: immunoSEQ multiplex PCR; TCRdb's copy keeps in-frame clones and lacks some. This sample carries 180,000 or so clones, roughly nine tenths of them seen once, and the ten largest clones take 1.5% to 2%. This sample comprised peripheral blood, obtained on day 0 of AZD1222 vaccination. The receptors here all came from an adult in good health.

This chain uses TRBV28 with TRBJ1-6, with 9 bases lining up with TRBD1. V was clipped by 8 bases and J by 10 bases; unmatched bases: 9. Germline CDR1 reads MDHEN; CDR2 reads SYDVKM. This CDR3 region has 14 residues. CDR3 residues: CASWVDRGQSPLHF. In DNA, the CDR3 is TGTGCCAGCTGGGTGGACAGGGGTCAATCACCCCTCCACTTT.

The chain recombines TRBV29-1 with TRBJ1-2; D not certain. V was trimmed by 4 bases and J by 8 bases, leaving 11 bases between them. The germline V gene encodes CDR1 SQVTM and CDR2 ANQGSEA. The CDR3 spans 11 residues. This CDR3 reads CSVVKARGYTF. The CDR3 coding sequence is TGCAGCGTTGTAAAGGCGAGGGGCTACACCTTC.

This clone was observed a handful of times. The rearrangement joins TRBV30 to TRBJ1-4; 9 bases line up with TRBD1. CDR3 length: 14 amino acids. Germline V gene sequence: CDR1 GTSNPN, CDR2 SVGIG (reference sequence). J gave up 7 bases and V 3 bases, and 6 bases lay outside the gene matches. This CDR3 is CAWRKQGAAEKLFF. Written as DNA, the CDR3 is TGTGCCTGGAGGAAACAGGGGGCGGCTGAAAAACTGTTTTTT.

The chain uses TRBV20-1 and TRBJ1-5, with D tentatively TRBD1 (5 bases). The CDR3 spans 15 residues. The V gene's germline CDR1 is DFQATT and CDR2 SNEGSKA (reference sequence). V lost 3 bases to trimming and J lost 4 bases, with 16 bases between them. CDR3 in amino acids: CSASVGPNPNQPQHF. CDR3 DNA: TGCAGTGCTAGTGTGGGGCCGAACCCAAATCAGCCCCAGCATTTT.

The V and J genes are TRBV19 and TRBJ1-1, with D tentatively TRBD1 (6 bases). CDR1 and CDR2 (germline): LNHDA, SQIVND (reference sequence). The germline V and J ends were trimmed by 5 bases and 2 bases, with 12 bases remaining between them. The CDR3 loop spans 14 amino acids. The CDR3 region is CASSQQGPNTEAFF. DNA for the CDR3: TGTGCCAGTAGTCAACAGGGTCCTAACACTGAAGCTTTCTTT.

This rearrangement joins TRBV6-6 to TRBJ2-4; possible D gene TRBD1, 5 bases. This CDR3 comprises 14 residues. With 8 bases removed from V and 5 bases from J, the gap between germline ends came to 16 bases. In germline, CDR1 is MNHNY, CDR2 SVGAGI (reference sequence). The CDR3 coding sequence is TGTGCCAGCTCCTATCAGGGTACTCAAAACATTCAGTACTTC. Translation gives CASSYQGTQNIQYF.

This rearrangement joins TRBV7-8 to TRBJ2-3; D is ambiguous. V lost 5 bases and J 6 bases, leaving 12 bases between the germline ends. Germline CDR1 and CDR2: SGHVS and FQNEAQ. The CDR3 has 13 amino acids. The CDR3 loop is CASSPPQADTQYF. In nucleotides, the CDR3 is TGTGCCAGCAGCCCGCCGCAGGCTGATACGCAGTATTTT.

CDR3 amino acids: CARRADTGELFF. Written as DNA, the CDR3 is TGTGCCAGACGAGCTGACACCGGGGAGCTGTTTTTT. The rearrangement joins TRBV2 to TRBJ2-2; D remains ambiguous. Germline CDR1 is SNHLY and CDR2 is FYNNEI. Trimming cost V 9 bases and J 3 bases, with 8 bases left between them. The CDR3 has 12 residues.

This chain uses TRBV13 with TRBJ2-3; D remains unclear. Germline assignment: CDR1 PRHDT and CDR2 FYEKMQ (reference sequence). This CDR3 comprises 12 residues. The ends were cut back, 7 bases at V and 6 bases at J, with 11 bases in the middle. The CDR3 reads CASTHGRDTQYF. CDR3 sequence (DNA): TGTGCCAGCACTCACGGCCGGGATACGCAGTATTTT.

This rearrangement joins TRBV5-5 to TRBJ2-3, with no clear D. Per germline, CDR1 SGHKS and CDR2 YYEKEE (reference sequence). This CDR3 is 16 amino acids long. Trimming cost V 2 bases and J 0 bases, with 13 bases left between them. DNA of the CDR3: TGTGCCAGCAGCTTCAGTTTTGGACCTAGCACAGATACGCAGTATTTT. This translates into CASSFSFGPSTDTQYF.

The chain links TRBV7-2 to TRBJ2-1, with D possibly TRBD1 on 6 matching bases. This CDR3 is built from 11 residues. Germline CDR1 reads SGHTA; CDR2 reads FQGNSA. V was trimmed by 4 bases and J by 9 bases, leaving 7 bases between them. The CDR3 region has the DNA TGTGCCAGCAGCTCAGGGGTTGAGCAGTTCTTC. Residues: CASSSGVEQFF.

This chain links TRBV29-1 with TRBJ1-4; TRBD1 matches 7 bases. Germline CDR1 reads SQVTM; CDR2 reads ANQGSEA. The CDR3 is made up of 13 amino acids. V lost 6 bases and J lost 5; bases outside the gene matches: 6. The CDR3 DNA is TGCAGCGTCCGACAGGGTAGGAATGAAAAACTGTTTTTT. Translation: CSVRQGRNEKLFF.

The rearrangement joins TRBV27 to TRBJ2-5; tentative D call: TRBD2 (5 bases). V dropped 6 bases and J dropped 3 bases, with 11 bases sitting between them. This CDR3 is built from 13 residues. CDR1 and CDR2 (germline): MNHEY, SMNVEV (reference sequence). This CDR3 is CASRLIGEETQYF. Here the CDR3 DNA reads TGTGCCAGCAGACTAATCGGGGAAGAGACCCAGTACTTC.

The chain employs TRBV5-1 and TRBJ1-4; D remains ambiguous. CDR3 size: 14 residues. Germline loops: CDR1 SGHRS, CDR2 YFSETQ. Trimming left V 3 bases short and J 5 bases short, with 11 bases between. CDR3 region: CASSSSGDNEKLFF. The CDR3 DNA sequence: TGCGCCAGCAGCTCATCGGGAGACAATGAAAAACTGTTTTTT.

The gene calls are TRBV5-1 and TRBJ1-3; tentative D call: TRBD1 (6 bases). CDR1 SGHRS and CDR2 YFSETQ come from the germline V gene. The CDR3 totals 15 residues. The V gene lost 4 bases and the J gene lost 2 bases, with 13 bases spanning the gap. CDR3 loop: CASSRDGGAGNTIYF. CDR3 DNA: TGCGCCAGCAGCCGCGACGGGGGCGCTGGAAACACCATATATTTT.

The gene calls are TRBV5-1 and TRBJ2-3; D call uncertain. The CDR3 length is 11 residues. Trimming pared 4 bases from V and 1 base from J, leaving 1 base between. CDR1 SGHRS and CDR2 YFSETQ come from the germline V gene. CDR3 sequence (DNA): TGCGCCAGCAGCCGCACAGATACGCAGTATTTT. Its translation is CASSRTDTQYF.

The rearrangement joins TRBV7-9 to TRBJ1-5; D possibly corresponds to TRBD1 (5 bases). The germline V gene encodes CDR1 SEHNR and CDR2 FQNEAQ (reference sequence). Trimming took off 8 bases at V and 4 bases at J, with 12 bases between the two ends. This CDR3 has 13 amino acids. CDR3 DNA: TGTGCCAGCGGTAAAGAGGGGAATCAGCCCCAGCATTTT. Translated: CASGKEGNQPQHF.

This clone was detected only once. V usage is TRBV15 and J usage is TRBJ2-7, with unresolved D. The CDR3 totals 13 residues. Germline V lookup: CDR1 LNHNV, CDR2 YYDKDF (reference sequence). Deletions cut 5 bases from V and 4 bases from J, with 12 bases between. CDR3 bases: TGTGCCACCAGCCGGGCAGAAAAATACGAGCAGTACTTC. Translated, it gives CATSRAEKYEQYF.

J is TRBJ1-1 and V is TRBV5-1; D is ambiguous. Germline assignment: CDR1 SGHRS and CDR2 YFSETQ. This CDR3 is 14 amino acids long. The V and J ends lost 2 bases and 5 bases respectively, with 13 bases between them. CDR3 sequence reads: CASSFQGHGTEAFF. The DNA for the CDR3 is TGCGCCAGCAGCTTCCAAGGTCATGGAACTGAAGCTTTCTTT.

Written as DNA, the CDR3 is TGTGCCAGTAGTATAATTAGGGCAGGAGGTACCGGGGAGCTGTTTTTT. This sequence encodes CASSIIRAGGTGELFF. J is TRBJ2-2 and V is TRBV19; D is possibly TRBD2 (5 bases). Trimming took 2 bases from V and 5 from J, leaving 15 bases between them. Germline-derived CDR1 and CDR2 are LNHDA and SQIVND (reference sequence). CDR3 length equals 16 residues.

The CDR3 DNA reads as TGTGCCAGCAGTTTAACAGGGACAGATACGCAGTATTTT. Translation gives CASSLTGTDTQYF. V is TRBV12-3 or TRBV12-4 and J is TRBJ2-3, with D possibly TRBD1 on 6 matching bases. The CDR3 has 13 amino acids. V was pared by 2 bases and J by 3 bases, with 6 bases between.

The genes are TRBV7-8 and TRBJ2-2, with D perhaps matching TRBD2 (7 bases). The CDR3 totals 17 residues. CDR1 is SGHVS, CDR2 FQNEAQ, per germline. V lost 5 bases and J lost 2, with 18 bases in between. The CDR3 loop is CASSILGGAGNTGELFF. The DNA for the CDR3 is TGTGCCAGCAGCATCCTAGGGGGGGCTGGAAACACCGGGGAGCTGTTTTTT.

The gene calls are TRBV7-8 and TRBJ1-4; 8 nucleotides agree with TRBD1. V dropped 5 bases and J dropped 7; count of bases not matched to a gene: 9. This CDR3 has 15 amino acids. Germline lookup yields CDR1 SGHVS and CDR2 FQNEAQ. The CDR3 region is CASSPHQGASEKLFF. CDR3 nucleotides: TGTGCCAGCAGCCCCCACCAGGGGGCGAGTGAAAAACTGTTTTTT.

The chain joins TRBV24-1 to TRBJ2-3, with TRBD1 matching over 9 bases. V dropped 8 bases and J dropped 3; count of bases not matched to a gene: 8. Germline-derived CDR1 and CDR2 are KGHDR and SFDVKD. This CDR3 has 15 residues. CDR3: CATMETGQGTDTQYF. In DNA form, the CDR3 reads TGTGCCACCATGGAGACGGGACAGGGAACAGATACGCAGTATTTT.

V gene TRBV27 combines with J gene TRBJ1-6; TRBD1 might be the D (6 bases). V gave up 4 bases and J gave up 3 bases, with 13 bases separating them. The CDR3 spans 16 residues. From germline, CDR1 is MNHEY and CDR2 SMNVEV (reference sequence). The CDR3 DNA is TGTGCCAGCAGTTATTTCGGGGGCGGCTATAATTCACCCCTCCACTTT. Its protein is CASSYFGGGYNSPLHF.

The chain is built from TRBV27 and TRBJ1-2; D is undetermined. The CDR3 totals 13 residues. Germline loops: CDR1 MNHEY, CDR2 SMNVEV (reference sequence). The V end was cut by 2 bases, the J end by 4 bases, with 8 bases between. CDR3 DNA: TGTGCCAGCAGTTTAAGGCGGTGCTATGGCTACACCTTC. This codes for CASSLRRCYGYTF.

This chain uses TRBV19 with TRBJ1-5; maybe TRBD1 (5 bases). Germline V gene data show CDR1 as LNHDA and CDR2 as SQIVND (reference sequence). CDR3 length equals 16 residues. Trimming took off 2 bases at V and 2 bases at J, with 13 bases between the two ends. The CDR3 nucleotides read TGTGCCAGTAGTATAAGAACAGGCAATGGCAATCAGCCCCAGCATTTT. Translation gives CASSIRTGNGNQPQHF. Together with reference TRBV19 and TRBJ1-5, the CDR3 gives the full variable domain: DGGITQSPKYLFRKEGQNVTLSCEQNLNHDAMYWYRQDPGQGLRLIYYSQIVNDFQKGDIAEGYSVSREKKESFPLTVTSAQKNPTAFYLCASSIRTGNGNQPQHFGDGTRLSIL.

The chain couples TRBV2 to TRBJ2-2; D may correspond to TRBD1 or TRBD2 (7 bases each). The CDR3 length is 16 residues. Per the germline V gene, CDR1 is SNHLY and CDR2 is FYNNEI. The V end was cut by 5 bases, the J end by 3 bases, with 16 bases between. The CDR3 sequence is CASSTRQGGDTGELFF. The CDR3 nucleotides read TGTGCCAGCAGTACGCGACAGGGAGGGGACACCGGGGAGCTGTTTTTT.

The CDR3 sequence is CASSVEIGNEQFF. In DNA, the CDR3 is TGTGCCAGCAGCGTAGAGATAGGGAATGAGCAGTTCTTC. The chain combines TRBV9 with TRBJ2-1; unclear D gene. This CDR3 has 13 amino acids. The V end lost 0 bases, the J end lost 7 bases, and 8 bases lay between the germline ends. Germline V gives CDR1 SGDLS, CDR2 YYNGEE.

The CDR3 reads CASSFRDAQNSPLHF. CDR3 coding DNA: TGTGCCAGCAGTTTCCGGGACGCGCAAAATTCACCCCTCCACTTT. This chain joins TRBV6-6 and TRBJ1-6; the D gene is possibly TRBD1 (5 bases). The CDR3 consists of 15 residues. V dropped 4 bases and J dropped 7 bases, with 14 bases sitting between them. The germline V gene encodes CDR1 MNHNY and CDR2 SVGAGI (reference sequence).

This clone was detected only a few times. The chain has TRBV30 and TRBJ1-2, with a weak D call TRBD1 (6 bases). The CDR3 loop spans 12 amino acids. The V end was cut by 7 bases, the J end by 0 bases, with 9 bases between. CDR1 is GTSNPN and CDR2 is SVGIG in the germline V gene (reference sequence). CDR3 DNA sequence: TGTGCCTCCAGGACAGCTAACTATGGCTACACCTTC. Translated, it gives CASRTANYGYTF.

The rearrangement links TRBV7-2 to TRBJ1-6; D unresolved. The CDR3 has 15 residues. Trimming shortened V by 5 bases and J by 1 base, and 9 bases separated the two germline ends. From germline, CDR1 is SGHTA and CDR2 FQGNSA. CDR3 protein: CASSPLVSYNSPLHF. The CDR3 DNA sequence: TGTGCCAGCAGCCCCCTGGTGTCCTATAATTCACCCCTCCACTTT.